This paragraph reports one T cell receptor beta chain. Its antigen remains unknown. V trimming: 4 bases; J trimming: 5 bases; junction bases outside the gene matches: 5. The CDR3 loop spans 14 amino acids. CDR1 and CDR2 from the germline V gene are SGHRS and YFSETQ. This entry is derived from a study of cytomegalovirus exposure and HLA in healthy donors. General observations from the study: CMV serostatus was the only recorded immune exposure for donors. The study flagged about 150 TCR beta chains as cytomegalovirus-associated. Prior analysis indicated that the majority of TCR beta V segments exhibited productivity approximately 90% or approximately 30% of the time.

The PCR contained 60 Vbeta and 13 Jbeta primers. Measured with immunoSEQ multiplex PCR; TCRdb has only the in-frame clones, and not every one. The sample lists 110,000 to 150,000 clones; 72% were seen once. V and J are TRBV5-1 and TRBJ2-1; 8 bases are shared with TRBD1. The sample taken for sequencing was PBMCs. The sequence was obtained from a man aged 35 to 55 in good health and CMV-seronegative. CDR3: CASSIGQGDNEQFF. Written as DNA, the CDR3 is TGCGCCAGCAGCATAGGACAGGGAGACAATGAGCAGTTCTTC.